Listed below are T cell receptor beta chains from one sample, sequenced in a study of T cell responses to AZD1222 COVID-19 vaccine. Here immunoSEQ multiplex PCR was the method, and the copy in TCRdb shows in-frame clones only, minus some. The sample has under 150,000 clones, approximately 90% seen once. Specimen: peripheral blood, collected on day 0 of AZD1222 vaccination. The receptors come from an adult in good health. Both conserved end residues are part of each CDR3. D genes are given only for firm matches. Size is stated for part of the rows, as once, few or many counts, or as a class when the clone is expanded.

clone_size	j_call	v_call	d_call	cdr3_nt	cdr3_aa
-	TRBJ2-7	TRBV19	-	TGTGCCAGTAGTATAGTGGGGGGTCGTTCATACGAGCAGTACTTC	CASSIVGGRSYEQYF
-	TRBJ1-2	TRBV4-3	-	TGCGCCAGCAGCCCCACAGCCATGGAGGGCTATGGCTACACCTTC	CASSPTAMEGYGYTF
-	TRBJ2-7	TRBV7-9	-	TGTGCCAGCAGCGTAGGGGAAAAATTGAATTCCTACGAGCAGTACTTC	CASSVGEKLNSYEQYF
-	TRBJ1-5	TRBV5-4	-	TGTGCCAGCAGCGTCGGGCCTCAAGGCGGTCAGCCCCAGCATTTT	CASSVGPQGGQPQHF
-	TRBJ1-3	TRBV5-1	-	TGCGCCAGCAGCTTGGAGGGGCGCGGGGACACCATATATTTT	CASSLEGRGDTIYF
-	TRBJ2-1	TRBV4-2	-	TGTGCCAGCAGCCAAGTTTTTGACATTTGGGATAGCCCCTACAATGAGCAGTTCTTC	CASSQVFDIWDSPYNEQFF
-	TRBJ2-7	TRBV5-1	-	TGCGCCAGCAGCTTGGGGGGACCCCTGTACGAGCAGTACTTC	CASSLGGPLYEQYF
-	TRBJ1-1	TRBV7-9	-	TGTGCCAGCAGCTACGTCGAGGGCTTGACTGAAGCTTTCTTT	CASSYVEGLTEAFF
-	TRBJ2-5	TRBV3-1/TRBV3-2	TRBD2	TGTGCCAGCAGCCCTTTCGCCCTAGCGGGAGGGGAGACCCAGTACTTC	CASSPFALAGGETQYF
-	TRBJ2-4	TRBV7-2	TRBD2	TGTGCCAGCAGCTTAGTTCCCGGGAGGAGCCACGGGGACATTCAGTACTTC	CASSLVPGRSHGDIQYF
-	TRBJ2-5	TRBV11-3	-	TGTGCCAGCAGCTTAGTTCACCTGGCGGGAAAAGAGACCCAGTACTTC	CASSLVHLAGKETQYF
-	TRBJ1-1	TRBV3-1/TRBV3-2	-	TGTGCCAGCAGCCAACTGGGGGTGGGTGAAGCTTTCTTT	CASSQLGVGEAFF
-	TRBJ2-5	TRBV7-9	-	TGTGCCAGCAGCTTAGTTGGTGGGCGGGGAGAGACCCAGTACTTC	CASSLVGGRGETQYF
-	TRBJ1-1	TRBV19	-	TGTGCCAGTAATGGGGACCGACTCGCAATGAACACTGAAGCTTTCTTT	CASNGDRLAMNTEAFF
few	TRBJ1-2	TRBV5-4	TRBD1	TGTGCCAGCAGCTTCGCTTTGGGACAGAACTATGGCTACACCTTC	CASSFALGQNYGYTF
-	TRBJ1-5	TRBV4-2	-	TGTGCCAGCAGCCAAGATGATCAGCCCCAGCATTTT	CASSQDDQPQHF
few	TRBJ2-1	TRBV6-2/TRBV6-3	TRBD1	TGTGCCAGCAGTCCCCTCGGACAGGGCAGCAATGAGCAGTTCTTC	CASSPLGQGSNEQFF
-	TRBJ2-2	TRBV11-2	-	TGTGCCAGCAGCTTAGATCTTCGGCGATTCGGGGAGCTGTTTTTT	CASSLDLRRFGELFF
-	TRBJ2-2	TRBV30	-	TGTGCCTGGAGTGTTAAGCGTAACACCGGGGAGCTGTTTTTT	CAWSVKRNTGELFF
-	TRBJ2-1	TRBV18	TRBD2	TGTGCCAGCTCACCACAAAACGGGAGGGCCGGGGATGAGCAGTTCTTC	CASSPQNGRAGDEQFF
-	TRBJ2-1	TRBV29-1	TRBD1	TGCAGCGTTGCTGACAGGGGGCAAAGGGCCTACAATGAGCAGTTCTTC	CSVADRGQRAYNEQFF
-	TRBJ2-7	TRBV4-1	-	TGCGCCAGCAGCCAAGTGGATATGGGGCTAACCTACGAGCAGTACTTC	CASSQVDMGLTYEQYF
-	TRBJ2-7	TRBV7-2	TRBD2	TGTGCCAGCAGCTTAGAACGAGCGGGAGCCCGCTACGAGCAGTACTTC	CASSLERAGARYEQYF